This T cell receptor (beta chain) was recovered during a study of cytomegalovirus exposure and HLA in healthy donors. V gave up 1 base and J gave up 6 bases, with 19 bases separating them. The CDR3 consists of 17 residues. CDR1 and CDR2 (germline): LNHNV, YYDKDF (reference sequence). Libraries were prepared by immunoSEQ multiplex PCR; TCRdb keeps only in-frame clonotypes and omits some of them. The sample carries some 60,000 clones, about 96% recorded once. Whole-study results and caveats: Among TCR beta chains, those listed as cytomegalovirus-associated numbered about 150. The classifier reportedly diagnosed cytomegalovirus status with high sensitivity and specificity.

Of note for this clone: Its antigen remains unknown.

The genes are TRBV15 and TRBJ2-4; D is perhaps TRBD1 (6 bases). The clonotype was recovered from a man between 18 and 35 years old in good health and CMV-seronegative. Sequencing used PBMCs. CDR3 in DNA: TGTGCCACCAGCAGAGGGAGAAACGCGAACAGGGCAAACATTCAGTACTTC. Translation gives CATSRGRNANRANIQYF. Filled out from reference TRBV15 and TRBJ2-4, the complete variable domain reads DAMVIQNPRYQVTQFGKPVTLSCSQTLNHNVMYWYQQKSSQAPKLLFHYYDKDFNNEADTPDNFQSRRPNTSFCFLDIRSPGLGDTAMYLCATSRGRNANRANIQYFGAGTRLSVL.